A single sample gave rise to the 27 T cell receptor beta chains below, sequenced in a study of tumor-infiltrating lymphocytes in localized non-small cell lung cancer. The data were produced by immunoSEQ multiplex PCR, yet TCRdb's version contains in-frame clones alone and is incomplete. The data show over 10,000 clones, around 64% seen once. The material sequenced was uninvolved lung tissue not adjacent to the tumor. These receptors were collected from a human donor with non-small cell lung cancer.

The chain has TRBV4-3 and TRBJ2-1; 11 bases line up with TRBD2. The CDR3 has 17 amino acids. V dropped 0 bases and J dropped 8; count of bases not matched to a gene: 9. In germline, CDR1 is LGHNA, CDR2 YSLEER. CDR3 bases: TGCGCCAGCAGCCAAGACTCCTCTAGCGGGGGGATCTATGAGCAGTTCTTC. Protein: CASSQDSSSGGIYEQFF.

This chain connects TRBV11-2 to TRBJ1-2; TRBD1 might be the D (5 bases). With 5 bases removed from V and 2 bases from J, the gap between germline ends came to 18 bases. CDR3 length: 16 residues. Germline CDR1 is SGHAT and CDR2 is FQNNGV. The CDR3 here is CASSLSQGGRNYGYTF. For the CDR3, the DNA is TGTGCCAGCAGCCTTTCCCAGGGCGGAAGAAACTATGGCTACACCTTC.

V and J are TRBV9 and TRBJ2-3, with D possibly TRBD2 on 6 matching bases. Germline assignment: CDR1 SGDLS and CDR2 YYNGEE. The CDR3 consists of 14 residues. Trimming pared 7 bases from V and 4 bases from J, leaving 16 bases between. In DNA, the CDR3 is TGTGCCAGCGGAGCGGGCAGTTACGCAGATACGCAGTATTTT. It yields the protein CASGAGSYADTQYF.

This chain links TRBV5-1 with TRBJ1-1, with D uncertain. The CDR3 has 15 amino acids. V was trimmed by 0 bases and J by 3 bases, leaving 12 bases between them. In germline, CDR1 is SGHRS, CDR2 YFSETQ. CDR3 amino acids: CASSLAVSRDTEAFF. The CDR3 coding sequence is TGCGCCAGCAGCTTGGCGGTGTCGCGGGACACTGAAGCTTTCTTT.

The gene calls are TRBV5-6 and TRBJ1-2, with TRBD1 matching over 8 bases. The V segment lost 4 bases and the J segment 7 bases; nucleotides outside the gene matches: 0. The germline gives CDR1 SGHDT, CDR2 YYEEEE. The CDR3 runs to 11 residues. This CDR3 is CASSGQGGYTF. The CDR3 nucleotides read TGTGCCAGCAGCGGACAGGGTGGCTACACCTTC.

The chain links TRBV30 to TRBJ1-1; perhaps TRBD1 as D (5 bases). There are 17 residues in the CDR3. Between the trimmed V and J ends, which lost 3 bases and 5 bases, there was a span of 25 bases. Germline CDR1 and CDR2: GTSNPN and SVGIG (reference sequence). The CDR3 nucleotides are TGTGCCTGGAGGAATGATAGGGGTCCCTTCGTGGGTACTGAAGCTTTCTTT. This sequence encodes CAWRNDRGPFVGTEAFF. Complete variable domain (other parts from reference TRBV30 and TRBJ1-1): SQTIHQWPATLVQPVGSPLSLECTVEGTSNPNLYWYRQAAGRGLQLLFYSVGIGQISSEVPQNLSASRPQDRQFILSSKKLLLSDSGFYLCAWRNDRGPFVGTEAFFGQGTRLTVV.

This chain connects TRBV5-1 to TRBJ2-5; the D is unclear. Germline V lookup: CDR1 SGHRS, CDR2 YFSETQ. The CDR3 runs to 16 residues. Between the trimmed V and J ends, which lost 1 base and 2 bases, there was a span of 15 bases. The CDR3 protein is CASSLSMVEQQETQYF. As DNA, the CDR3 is TGCGCCAGCAGCTTGTCGATGGTGGAACAACAAGAGACCCAGTACTTC.

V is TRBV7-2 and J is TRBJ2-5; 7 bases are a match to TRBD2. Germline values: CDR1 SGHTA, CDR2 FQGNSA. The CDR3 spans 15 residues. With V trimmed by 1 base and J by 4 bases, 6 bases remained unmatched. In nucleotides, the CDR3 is TGTGCCAGCAGCTTAGACGCGGGAGCGGGAGAGACCCAGTACTTC. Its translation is CASSLDAGAGETQYF.

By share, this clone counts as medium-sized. CDR3 sequence: CAIRPGQGVSDTQYF. The CDR3 nucleotides are TGTGCCATCAGACCGGGACAGGGTGTTTCAGATACGCAGTATTTT. This chain joins TRBV10-3 and TRBJ2-3; 9 bases match TRBD1. The CDR3 loop spans 15 amino acids. Losses at the gene ends were 6 bases for V and 4 bases for J; bases not matched to a gene: 8. Germline CDR1 and CDR2: ENHRY and SYGVKD.

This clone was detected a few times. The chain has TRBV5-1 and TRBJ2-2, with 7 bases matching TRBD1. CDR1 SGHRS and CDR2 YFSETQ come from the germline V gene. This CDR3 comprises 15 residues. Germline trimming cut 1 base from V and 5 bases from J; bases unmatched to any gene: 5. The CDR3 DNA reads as TGCGCCAGCAGCTTGAACCCAGGGGGAACCGGGGAGCTGTTTTTT. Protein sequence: CASSLNPGGTGELFF. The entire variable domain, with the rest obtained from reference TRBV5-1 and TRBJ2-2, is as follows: KAGVTQTPRYLIKTRGQQVTLSCSPISGHRSVSWYQQTPGQGLQFLFEYFSETQRNKGNFPGRFSGRQFSNSRSEMNVSTLELGDSALYLCASSLNPGGTGELFFGEGSRLTVL.

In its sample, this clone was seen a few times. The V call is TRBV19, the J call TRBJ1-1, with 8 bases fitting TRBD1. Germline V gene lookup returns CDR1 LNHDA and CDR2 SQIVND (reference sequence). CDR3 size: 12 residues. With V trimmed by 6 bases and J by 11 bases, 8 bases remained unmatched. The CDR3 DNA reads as TGTGCCAGTAGGAACGGACAGGGTTTGGCTTTCTTT. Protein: CASRNGQGLAFF.

In DNA form, the CDR3 reads TGTGCCTGGAGTGTGGCCGCCGGCCGCACCGGGGAGCTGTTTTTT. Translation gives CAWSVAAGRTGELFF. The rearrangement uses TRBV30 and TRBJ2-2; D is uncertain. Trimming stripped 0 bases from V and 4 bases from J, with 12 bases between. Germline V CDR1 and CDR2: GTSNPN, SVGIG (reference sequence). The CDR3 is made up of 15 amino acids.

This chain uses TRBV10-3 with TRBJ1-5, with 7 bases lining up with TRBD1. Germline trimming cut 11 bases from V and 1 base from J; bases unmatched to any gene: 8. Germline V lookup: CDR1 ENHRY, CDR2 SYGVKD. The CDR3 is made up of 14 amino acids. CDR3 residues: CASRGEASNQPQHF. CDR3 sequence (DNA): TGTGCCTCCAGGGGGGAGGCAAGCAATCAGCCCCAGCATTTT.

The DNA for the CDR3 is TGTGCCAGCAGCAGACAGGGAACCTACGAGCAGTACTTC. Translating it yields CASSRQGTYEQYF. The V call is TRBV6-5, the J call TRBJ2-7; 7 positions agree with TRBD1. Trimming cost V 6 bases and J 2 bases; bases outside gene matches: 4. This CDR3 is built from 13 residues. Germline CDR1 and CDR2: MNHEY and SVGAGI.

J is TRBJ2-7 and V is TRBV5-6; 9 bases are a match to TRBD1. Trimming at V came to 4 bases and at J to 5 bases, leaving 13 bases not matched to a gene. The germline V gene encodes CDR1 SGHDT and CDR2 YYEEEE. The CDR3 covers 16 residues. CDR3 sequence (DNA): TGTGCCAGCAGCCCCATCGGACAGGGGAATACCCACGAGCAGTACTTC. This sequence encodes CASSPIGQGNTHEQYF.

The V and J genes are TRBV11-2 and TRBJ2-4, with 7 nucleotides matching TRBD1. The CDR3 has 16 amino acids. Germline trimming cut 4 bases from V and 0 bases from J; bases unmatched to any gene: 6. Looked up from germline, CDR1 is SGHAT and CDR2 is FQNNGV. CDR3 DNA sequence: TGTGCCAGCAGCTCGGGACAGCTCCTAGCCAAAAACATTCAGTACTTC. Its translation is CASSSGQLLAKNIQYF. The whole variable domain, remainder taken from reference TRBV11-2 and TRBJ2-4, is EAGVAQSPRYKIIEKRQSVAFWCNPISGHATLYWYQQILGQGPKLLIQFQNNGVVDDSQLPKDRFSAERLKGVDSTLKIQPAKLEDSAVYLCASSSGQLLAKNIQYFGAGTRLSVL.

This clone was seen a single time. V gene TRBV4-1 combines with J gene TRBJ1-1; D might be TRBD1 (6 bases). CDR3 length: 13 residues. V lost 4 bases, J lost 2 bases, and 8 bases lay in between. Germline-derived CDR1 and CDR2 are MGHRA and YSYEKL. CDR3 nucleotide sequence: TGCGCCAGCAGCCGGACAGCCAACACTGAAGCTTTCTTT. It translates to CASSRTANTEAFF.

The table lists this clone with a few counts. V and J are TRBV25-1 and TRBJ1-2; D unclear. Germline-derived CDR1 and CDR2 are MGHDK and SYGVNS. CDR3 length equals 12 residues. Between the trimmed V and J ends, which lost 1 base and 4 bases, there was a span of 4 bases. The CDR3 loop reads CASSEFGYGYTF. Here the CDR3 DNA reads TGTGCCAGCAGTGAATTTGGCTATGGCTACACCTTC.

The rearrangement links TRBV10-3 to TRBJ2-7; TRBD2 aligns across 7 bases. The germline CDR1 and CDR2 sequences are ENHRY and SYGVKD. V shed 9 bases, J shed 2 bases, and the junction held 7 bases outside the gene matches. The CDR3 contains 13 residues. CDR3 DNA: TGTGCCATGCAGCGGGAAACCGCCTACGAGCAGTACTTC. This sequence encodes CAMQRETAYEQYF.

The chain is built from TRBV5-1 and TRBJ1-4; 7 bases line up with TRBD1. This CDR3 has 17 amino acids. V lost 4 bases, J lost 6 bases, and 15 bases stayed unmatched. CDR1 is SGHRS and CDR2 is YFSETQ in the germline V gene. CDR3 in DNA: TGCGCCAGCAGCCCTTACGGACAGGTCGGGAGTGATGAAAAACTGTTTTTT. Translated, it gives CASSPYGQVGSDEKLFF.

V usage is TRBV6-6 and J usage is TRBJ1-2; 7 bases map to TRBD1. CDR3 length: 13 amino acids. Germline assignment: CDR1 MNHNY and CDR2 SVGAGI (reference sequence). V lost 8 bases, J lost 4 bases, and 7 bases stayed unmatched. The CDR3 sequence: CASGTGTVYGYTF. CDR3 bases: TGTGCCAGCGGGACTGGGACAGTCTATGGCTACACCTTC.

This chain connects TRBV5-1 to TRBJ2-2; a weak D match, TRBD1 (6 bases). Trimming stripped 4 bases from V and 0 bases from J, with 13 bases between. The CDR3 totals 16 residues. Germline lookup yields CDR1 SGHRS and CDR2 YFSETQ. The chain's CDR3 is CASSPDRASNTGELFF. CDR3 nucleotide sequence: TGCGCCAGCAGCCCGGACAGAGCCTCGAACACCGGGGAGCTGTTTTTT.

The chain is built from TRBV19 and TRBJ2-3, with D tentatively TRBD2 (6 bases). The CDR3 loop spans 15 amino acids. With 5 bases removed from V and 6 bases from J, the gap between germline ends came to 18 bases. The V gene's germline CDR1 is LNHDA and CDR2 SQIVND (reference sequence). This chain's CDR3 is CASSWRARQGDTQYF. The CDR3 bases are TGTGCCAGTAGTTGGAGGGCTAGGCAGGGTGATACGCAGTATTTT.

The CDR3 DNA reads as TGTGCCAGCAGCTCCGGCACTAGCGGGATGCGTAATGAGCAGTTCTTC. It is translated as CASSSGTSGMRNEQFF. This sequence joins TRBV5-4 and TRBJ2-1, with 10 positions matching TRBD2. The CDR3 runs to 16 residues. J was trimmed by 7 bases and V by 3 bases; bases with no gene match: 10. Germline V CDR1 and CDR2: SGHNT, YYREEE (reference sequence).

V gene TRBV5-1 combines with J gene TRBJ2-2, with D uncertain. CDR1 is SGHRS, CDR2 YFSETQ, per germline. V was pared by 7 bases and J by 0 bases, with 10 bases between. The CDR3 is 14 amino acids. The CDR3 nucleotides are TGCGCCAGCCTACATACAGCGAACACCGGGGAGCTGTTTTTT. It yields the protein CASLHTANTGELFF.

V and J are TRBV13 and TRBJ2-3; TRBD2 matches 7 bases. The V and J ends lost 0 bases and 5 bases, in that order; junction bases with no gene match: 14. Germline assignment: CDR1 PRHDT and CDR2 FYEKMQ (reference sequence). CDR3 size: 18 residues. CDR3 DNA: TGTGCCAGCAGCTTAGGTGCGGTGTGGACTAGTCCGGTAGATACGCAGTATTTT. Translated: CASSLGAVWTSPVDTQYF. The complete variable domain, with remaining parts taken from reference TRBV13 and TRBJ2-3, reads AAGVIQSPRHLIKEKRETATLKCYPIPRHDTVYWYQQGPGQDPQFLISFYEKMQSDKGSIPDRFSAQQFSDYHSELNMSSLELGDSALYFCASSLGAVWTSPVDTQYFGPGTRLTVL.

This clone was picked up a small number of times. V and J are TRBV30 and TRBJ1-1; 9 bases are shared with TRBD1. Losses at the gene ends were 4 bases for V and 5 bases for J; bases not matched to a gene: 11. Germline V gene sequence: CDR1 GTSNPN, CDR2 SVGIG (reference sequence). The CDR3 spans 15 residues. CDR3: CAWTITGGAWTEAFF. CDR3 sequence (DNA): TGTGCCTGGACGATCACAGGGGGCGCTTGGACTGAAGCTTTCTTT.